The T cell receptor beta chain described here comes from a study of control samples from healthy donors and cancer patients. Some clones are missing from TCRdb's copy, which holds only in-frame ones; the method was immunoSEQ multiplex PCR. This table holds about 54,000 clones, 95% to 96% found once. Germline-derived CDR1 and CDR2 are MNHEY and SVGAGI. Trimming stripped 5 bases from V and 1 base from J, with 8 bases between. This CDR3 has 13 amino acids. The chain has TRBV6-5 and TRBJ1-1, with D uncertain. The source is a woman aged 25 to 45 in good health. Specimen: blood. The CDR3 sequence is CASSNTPNTEAFF. As DNA, the CDR3 is TGTGCCAGCAGTAACACCCCGAACACTGAAGCTTTCTTT.